The clone carrying this T cell receptor beta chain was counted only a few times. What it recognizes is unknown. The data derive from a study of T-cell memory formation after mild COVID-19. Findings and limits, study-wide: Later expanders leaned CD4+, whereas day 15 to 85 contracting clones were balanced CD4/CD8.

From the 5' RACE reads, TCRdb called clonotypes with MiXCR, one entry per CDR3 protein. The table includes 380,000 or so distinct CDR3 sequences, approximately 15% detected once. V lost 7 bases, J lost 10 bases, and 11 bases lay in between. CDR1 and CDR2 from the germline V gene are SGHTA and FQGNSA. There are 11 residues in the CDR3. Sequencing used PBMCs or a T cell subset sorted from them (not recorded which). The chain uses TRBV7-2 and TRBJ2-1; no clear D gene. The TCR sequence derives from a man aged 18 to 30 who had mild COVID-19 (a few samples of this study predate the infection). Cell type and time point are not known. The CDR3 bases are TGTGCCAGCACCTTCAGAGCGGAGCAGTTCTTC. Protein: CASTFRAEQFF.